This T cell receptor beta chain was captured by sequencing in a study of vaccination and CD4 T cells after COVID-19. Study-level findings and limits: The cohort comprised relatively few convalescent patients, and no early post-infection timepoints were analyzed.

Treatment denoted: roughly 10-day PBMC culture with coronavirus spike peptide pools or control peptides (ViraFEST assay). Before TCRs were sequenced, ViraFEST expanded antigen-specific T cells with peptide pools. With roughly 10 ug/ml peptide pools and roughly 9.4 IU/ml IL-2, PBMCs were cultured at approximately 2 million per well. Cultured CD4+ T cell DNA was sequenced using the Oncomine TCR Beta short-read assay. The source of extracted genomic DNA was cultured CD4+ T cells. MiXCR, run by TCRdb on the PCR reads, gives a single entry per CDR3 protein. The sample consists of about 6,500 distinct CDR3 sequences, more than 15% of them appearing once. There are a few counts of this clonotype. Its target is unknown. V was clipped by 2 bases and J by 3 bases, with 7 bases between them. This CDR3 has 13 amino acids. Germline CDR1 reads SNHLY; CDR2 reads FYNNEI.

The chain couples TRBV2 to TRBJ1-2; tentative D call: TRBD1 (5 bases). The sequencing input was CD4+ T cells from blood, cultured in vitro. The source is a human donor who had recovered from COVID-19. In nucleotides, the CDR3 is TGTGCCAGCAGTGAAATCAGGGACTATGGCTACACCTTC. Residues: CASSEIRDYGYTF.